This record looks at one T cell receptor beta chain sequence and its context. This record belongs to a study of T cell changes during pregnancy in multiple sclerosis. Assay: immunoSEQ multiplex PCR; the TCRdb copy retains only in-frame clones and omits some. In the table there are 50,000 to 80,000 clones, roughly 92% of which are singletons. The CDR3 totals 14 residues. Germline V gene data show CDR1 as MDHEN and CDR2 as SYDVKM. V was clipped by 4 bases and J by 7 bases, with 11 bases between them. The sample in question was peripheral blood, obtained in the second trimester of pregnancy. The chain carries TRBV28 and TRBJ1-6; TRBD1 might be the D (5 bases). This sequence was found in a female donor with multiple sclerosis, enrolled in a pregnancy study. DNA of the CDR3: TGTGCCAGCAGTTGGACCCGGGGGAATTCACCCCTCCACTTT. Its protein is CASSWTRGNSPLHF.